This TCR beta chain was sequenced for a study of cytomegalovirus exposure and HLA in healthy donors. Overall study results and limits: Association of a missense DCLRE1C variant with TCR beta V- and J-gene trimming was reported in a later analysis. The majority of TCR sequences were rare, yet some public TCRs appeared in many donors. Later on, analysis showed that most CMV-associated TCR beta chains appeared to be HLA-restricted.

Vbeta (60) and Jbeta (13) primers were used in the PCR. Produced via immunoSEQ multiplex PCR; TCRdb's table is partial and in-frame only. The data hold 130,000 to 150,000 clones, with over 55% observed a single time. Germline V gene data show CDR1 as LNHDA and CDR2 as SQIVND (reference sequence). J gave up 4 bases and V 7 bases, and 6 bases lay outside the gene matches. The length of the CDR3 is 14 residues. On this clone itself: The antigen is unknown.

This sequence joins TRBV19 and TRBJ1-1; the match to TRBD1 covers 10 bases. Sequencing used PBMCs. The clonotype comes from a man in his forties or fifties in good health and CMV-seronegative. The CDR3 protein is CASTLTGGFTEAFF. In DNA, the CDR3 is TGTGCCAGTACCCTGACAGGGGGCTTCACTGAAGCTTTCTTT.